The next 32 T cell receptor beta chains were all read from a single sample in a study of blood T cell repertoires in COVID-19. The repertoire was sequenced with immunoSEQ multiplex PCR; TCRdb's copy has only in-frame clones and lacks some. The data contain some 200,000 clones, under 85% of them singletons. What was sequenced was peripheral blood. The receptors were gathered from a woman between 40 and 55 years old with acute or convalescent COVID-19.

The chain couples TRBV27 to TRBJ1-2; 8 nucleotides line up with TRBD1. Germline loops: CDR1 MNHEY, CDR2 SMNVEV (reference sequence). This CDR3 contains 14 residues. The ends lost 4 bases at V and 7 bases at J; junction bases unmatched: 8. The CDR3 DNA sequence: TGTGCCAGCAGTTGGGCAGGGGGCTTCGGTGGCTACACCTTC. Encoded protein: CASSWAGGFGGYTF.

In its sample, this clone was seen once. This sequence joins TRBV18 and TRBJ1-2, with TRBD1 identical over 9 bases. The CDR3 length is 13 residues. The V gene's germline CDR1 is KGHSH and CDR2 LQKENI. J gave up 6 bases and V 5 bases, and 4 bases lay outside the gene matches. In DNA form, the CDR3 reads TGTGCCAGCTCAAAAACAGGGGGCCATGGCTACACCTTC. Protein product: CASSKTGGHGYTF.

This clone was seen only a few times. The chain is built from TRBV7-8 and TRBJ2-7; the match to TRBD1 covers 9 bases. The V gene end was trimmed by 4 bases and the J gene end by 0 bases; junction bases not matched to a gene: 4. Germline CDR1 reads SGHVS; CDR2 reads FQNEAQ. The CDR3 contains 15 residues. The CDR3 sequence: CASSYRTGVSYEQYF. CDR3 nucleotide sequence: TGTGCCAGCAGCTATAGGACAGGGGTCTCCTACGAGCAGTACTTC.

The J gene is TRBJ1-2, the V gene TRBV5-1, with D possibly matching TRBD1 (6 bases). V was cut by 4 bases and J by 3 bases, with 13 bases left in between. The CDR3 spans 14 residues. Germline V CDR1 and CDR2: SGHRS, YFSETQ. The CDR3 DNA reads TGCGCCAGCAGCGGCGGACAGCACCACTATGGCTACACCTTC. Protein product: CASSGGQHHYGYTF.

V usage is TRBV30 and J usage is TRBJ2-3; 8 nucleotides match TRBD2. V lost 0 bases, J lost 6 bases, and 5 bases stayed unmatched. The CDR3 has 14 amino acids. Germline lookup yields CDR1 GTSNPN and CDR2 SVGIG (reference sequence). The CDR3 region is CAWSVFSGSDTQYF. In DNA, the CDR3 is TGTGCCTGGAGTGTATTCAGCGGGAGTGATACGCAGTATTTT.

CDR3 protein: CASSLGGGGFYNEQFF. The CDR3 coding sequence is TGTGCCAGCAGTTTAGGTGGCGGGGGGTTTTACAATGAGCAGTTCTTC. This chain joins TRBV27 and TRBJ2-1, with 8 bases fitting TRBD2. The germline CDR1 and CDR2 sequences are MNHEY and SMNVEV (reference sequence). There are 16 residues in the CDR3. V was clipped by 2 bases and J by 4 bases; unmatched bases: 7.

A single count supports this clone. The V call is TRBV11-1, the J call TRBJ2-3; D gene uncertain. This CDR3 comprises 15 residues. CDR1 is SGHAT, CDR2 FQDESV, per germline (reference sequence). V was pared by 1 base and J by 2 bases, with 10 bases between. Here the CDR3 reads CASSLGLDFTDTQYF. The CDR3 DNA reads as TGTGCCAGCAGCTTAGGACTCGATTTCACAGATACGCAGTATTTT.

This clone is a singleton in its sample. J is TRBJ1-2 and V is TRBV28, with D unresolved. Germline V gene data show CDR1 as MDHEN and CDR2 as SYDVKM. The V gene lost 6 bases and the J gene lost 6 bases, with 5 bases spanning the gap. This CDR3 has 10 amino acids. The CDR3 here is CASRANGYTF. The CDR3 nucleotides read TGTGCCAGCAGGGCAAATGGCTACACCTTC.

This clone has just one count. This chain links TRBV15 with TRBJ2-7; D possibly corresponds to TRBD1 (6 bases). Germline-derived CDR1 and CDR2 are LNHNV and YYDKDF (reference sequence). Trimming took 2 bases from V and 2 from J, leaving 10 bases between them. The CDR3 contains 14 residues. CDR3 in amino acids: CATSRTTGTYEQYF. CDR3 DNA: TGTGCCACCAGCAGAACAACAGGGACCTACGAGCAGTACTTC.

Only a few counts were recorded for this clone. The V gene is TRBV2, the J gene TRBJ1-2; D perhaps matches TRBD1 (5 bases). The V end lost 0 bases, the J end lost 5 bases, and 10 bases lay between the germline ends. There are 14 residues in the CDR3. The V gene's germline CDR1 is SNHLY and CDR2 FYNNEI. The CDR3 coding sequence is TGTGCCAGCAGTGAAGCGGGGGGGGAGTATGGCTACACCTTC. It encodes CASSEAGGEYGYTF.

The chain has TRBV7-9 and TRBJ1-5, with unresolved D. The CDR3 contains 14 residues. Trimming removed 2 bases at V and 6 bases at J, with 11 bases between. CDR1 is SEHNR and CDR2 is FQNEAQ in the germline V gene (reference sequence). The CDR3 DNA reads as TGTGCCAGCAGCTTAAACGGTGTCTCTCAGCCCCAGCATTTT. Amino acid sequence: CASSLNGVSQPQHF.

DNA for the CDR3: TGTGCCAGCAGCCTAGCGGGGGGCATCTACAATGAGCAGTTCTTC. Its translation: CASSLAGGIYNEQFF. J is TRBJ2-1 and V is TRBV3-1 (or the pseudogene TRBV3-2), with 10 positions matching TRBD2. Germline values: CDR1 LGHDT, CDR2 YNNKEL (reference sequence). This CDR3 has 15 amino acids. V lost 4 bases, J lost 3 bases, and 3 bases stayed unmatched.

V usage is TRBV30 and J usage is TRBJ2-1; 9 bases line up with TRBD2. With 3 bases clipped from V and 5 bases from J, the junction kept 5 bases outside the gene matches. In germline, CDR1 is GTSNPN, CDR2 SVGIG (reference sequence). The CDR3 is 14 amino acids. The CDR3 DNA reads TGTGCCTGGAGCTCGCTAGCGGGGAACAATGAGCAGTTCTTC. Translation gives CAWSSLAGNNEQFF.

The chain combines TRBV19 with TRBJ2-3; maybe TRBD2 (6 bases). Trimming pared 10 bases from V and 1 base from J, leaving 21 bases between. Germline V lookup: CDR1 LNHDA, CDR2 SQIVND (reference sequence). The CDR3 loop spans 16 amino acids. CDR3 amino acids: CATTEITGLGTDTQYF. In nucleotides, the CDR3 is TGTGCCACCACAGAAATCACGGGACTTGGCACAGATACGCAGTATTTT.

As regards this clone: An end of the junction does not agree with germline; a read error may underlie this. The CDR3 DNA reads TGTGCCGGCAGCTACGGAGGCCAGGGGAATGAAGCTTTCTTT. As protein: CAGSYGGQGNEAFF. The V and J genes are TRBV27 and TRBJ1-1, with TRBD1 as a possible D gene (6 bases). The germline gives CDR1 MNHEY, CDR2 SMNVEV (reference sequence). CDR3 size: 14 residues.

The chain uses TRBV19 and TRBJ2-4, with 8 bases lining up with TRBD1. The CDR3 consists of 15 residues. V lost 3 bases to trimming and J lost 3 bases; unmatched junction nucleotides: 4. Germline CDR1 and CDR2: LNHDA and SQIVND (reference sequence). CDR3 nucleotide sequence: TGTGCCAGTAGTATCGGACAGGGAAACAAAAACATTCAGTACTTC. Its translation is CASSIGQGNKNIQYF. Filled out from reference TRBV19 and TRBJ2-4, the complete variable domain reads DGGITQSPKYLFRKEGQNVTLSCEQNLNHDAMYWYRQDPGQGLRLIYYSQIVNDFQKGDIAEGYSVSREKKESFPLTVTSAQKNPTAFYLCASSIGQGNKNIQYFGAGTRLSVL.

V is TRBV7-3 and J is TRBJ2-3, with a tentative D call TRBD2 (5 bases). The CDR3 has 14 amino acids. Per germline, CDR1 SGHTA and CDR2 FQGTGA. The V and J ends lost 0 bases and 1 base respectively, with 5 bases between them. CDR3: CASSLTGGTDTQYF. Here the CDR3 DNA reads TGTGCCAGCAGCTTAACCGGGGGCACAGATACGCAGTATTTT.

This chain connects TRBV7-2 to TRBJ2-5; 9 nucleotides agree with TRBD1. In germline, CDR1 is SGHTA, CDR2 FQGNSA. With 5 bases clipped from V and 7 bases from J, the junction kept 17 bases outside the gene matches. The CDR3 is 17 amino acids. The CDR3 nucleotides read TGTGCCAGCAGCCCTACCCCAAACAGGGGGCCGGATTGGACCCAGTACTTC. Its protein product is CASSPTPNRGPDWTQYF. The full variable domain, rest sourced from reference TRBV7-2 and TRBJ2-5, is GAGVSQSPSNKVTEKGKDVELRCDPISGHTALYWYRQSLGQGLEFLIYFQGNSAPDKSGLPSDRFSAERTGGSVSTLTIQRTQQEDSAVYLCASSPTPNRGPDWTQYFGPGTRLLVL.

The chain has TRBV5-4 and TRBJ2-5, with D possibly being TRBD2 (6 bases). Germline CDR1 and CDR2: SGHNT and YYREEE (reference sequence). The CDR3 is 14 residues long. With 2 bases removed from V and 4 bases from J, the gap between germline ends came to 12 bases. CDR3 in DNA: TGTGCCAGCAGCTTTATGGGAGCGGGAGAGACCCAGTACTTC. Its protein product is CASSFMGAGETQYF.

This chain connects TRBV12-3 or TRBV12-4 to TRBJ1-2; a possible D gene is TRBD1 (5 bases). V was cut by 7 bases and J by 8 bases, with 11 bases left in between. This CDR3 has 11 amino acids. CDR3 bases: TGTGCCAGCACTCAGGGAGGGGGCTACACCTTC. It specifies CASTQGGGYTF.

The chain joins TRBV24-1 to TRBJ2-7; 8 bases align to TRBD2. Germline trimming cut 7 bases from V and 2 bases from J; bases unmatched to any gene: 9. There are 15 residues in the CDR3. The germline CDR1 and CDR2 sequences are KGHDR and SFDVKD. The CDR3 loop reads CATSDQRESPYEQYF. For the CDR3, the DNA is TGTGCCACCAGCGACCAGCGGGAGAGCCCCTACGAGCAGTACTTC.

The chain combines TRBV9 with TRBJ2-7, with TRBD1 identical over 9 bases. Germline V gene lookup returns CDR1 SGDLS and CDR2 YYNGEE. The CDR3 is 16 residues long. V lost 0 bases, J lost 3 bases, and 7 bases stayed unmatched. CDR3 nucleotide sequence: TGTGCCAGCAGCGTAGAAGGGACAGGGACCTTCTACGAGCAGTACTTC. Translation gives CASSVEGTGTFYEQYF. The whole variable domain, remainder taken from reference TRBV9 and TRBJ2-7, is DSGVTQTPKHLITATGQRVTLRCSPRSGDLSVYWYQQSLDQGLQFLIQYYNGEERAKGNILERFSAQQFPDLHSELNLSSLELGDSALYFCASSVEGTGTFYEQYFGPGTRLTVT.

This chain joins TRBV30 and TRBJ1-3; weak D call: TRBD1 (5 bases). Germline assignment: CDR1 GTSNPN and CDR2 SVGIG (reference sequence). This CDR3 has 13 residues. The CDR3 region is CASQVFSGNTIYF. CDR3 sequence (DNA): TGTGCTTCACAGGTTTTCTCTGGAAACACCATATATTTT.

This sequence joins TRBV4-1 and TRBJ2-7; 8 bases map to TRBD2. The trim removed 1 base at V and 3 bases at J, leaving 14 bases unmatched. This CDR3 spans 18 amino acids. Per the germline V gene, CDR1 is MGHRA and CDR2 is YSYEKL. The CDR3: CASSQGPYLSGGGYEQYF. CDR3 coding DNA: TGCGCCAGCAGCCAAGGGCCCTACCTAAGCGGGGGAGGCTACGAGCAGTACTTC.

This clone was recorded a few times. This sequence joins TRBV6-1 and TRBJ1-1; 7 positions agree with TRBD1. The germline CDR1 and CDR2 sequences are MNHNS and SASEGT. V shed 3 bases, J shed 6 bases, and the junction held 4 bases outside the gene matches. The CDR3 consists of 13 residues. DNA for the CDR3: TGTGCCAGCAGTGAGGGGACAGCTCCTGAAGCTTTCTTT. Its protein product is CASSEGTAPEAFF.

The chain combines TRBV5-1 with TRBJ1-4; D may be TRBD1 (6 bases). V was pared by 2 bases and J by 4 bases, with 12 bases between. The CDR3 has 15 residues. Germline V lookup: CDR1 SGHRS, CDR2 YFSETQ. CDR3 sequence reads: CASSFTGSYNEKLFF. CDR3 DNA sequence: TGCGCCAGCAGCTTTACAGGGTCGTATAATGAAAAACTGTTTTTT.

The chain is built from TRBV4-1 and TRBJ2-2, with D possibly TRBD1 on 5 matching bases. The germline gives CDR1 MGHRA, CDR2 YSYEKL. The length of the CDR3 is 15 residues. Trimming shortened V by 1 base and J by 8 bases, and 14 bases separated the two germline ends. In nucleotides, the CDR3 is TGCGCCAGCAGCCAAGTAATGTGGGGCGAAGGGGAGCTGTTTTTT. Its protein is CASSQVMWGEGELFF.

The chain links TRBV5-6 to TRBJ2-1, with TRBD2 matching 10 bases. The CDR3 has 15 residues. CDR1 is SGHDT and CDR2 is YYEEEE in the germline V gene. Trimming cost V 4 bases and J 4 bases; bases outside gene matches: 5. The CDR3: CASSRLAGAYNEQFF. The CDR3 DNA is TGTGCCAGCAGCCGTCTAGCGGGGGCATACAATGAGCAGTTCTTC.

This clone was seen only a few times. The chain is built from TRBV19 and TRBJ2-7; TRBD1 might be the D (5 bases). CDR3 length: 14 residues. Germline lookup yields CDR1 LNHDA and CDR2 SQIVND (reference sequence). Trimming stripped 5 bases from V and 5 bases from J, with 16 bases between. CDR3 DNA: TGTGCCAGTAGTTTTTACGACAGTCGAGACGAGCAGTACTTC. It translates to CASSFYDSRDEQYF.

V gene TRBV7-6 combines with J gene TRBJ1-3, with a tentative D call TRBD1 (6 bases). Trimming cost V 6 bases and J 0 bases, with 12 bases left between them. Germline V gene data show CDR1 as SGHVS and CDR2 as FNYEAQ. The length of the CDR3 is 15 residues. The CDR3: CASSPTGSSGNTIYF. DNA of the CDR3: TGTGCCAGCAGTCCTACAGGGTCCTCTGGAAACACCATATATTTT.

This clone appeared once. This chain uses TRBV15 with TRBJ2-1, with 9 bases that match TRBD1. The germline V gene encodes CDR1 LNHNV and CDR2 YYDKDF (reference sequence). This CDR3 contains 14 residues. V was clipped by 5 bases and J by 6 bases; unmatched bases: 5. The CDR3 protein is CATSRDREGNEQFF. DNA for the CDR3: TGTGCCACCAGCCGGGACAGGGAGGGCAATGAGCAGTTCTTC.

The chain employs TRBV12-3 or TRBV12-4 and TRBJ1-6, with D unresolved. This CDR3 is 13 amino acids long. Trimming removed 10 bases at V and 5 bases at J, with 12 bases between. The CDR3 loop is CATQIANNSPLHF. The CDR3 DNA reads as TGTGCCACCCAAATCGCTAATAATTCACCCCTCCACTTT.